One and the same sample provided the 7 T cell receptor beta chains below, sequenced in a study of T cells in Graves' hyperthyroidism and ophthalmopathy (dated by TCRdb to between 2018 and 2021). Library generation was performed with multiplex PCR. The sequencer listed for this sample is Illumina HiSeq 2000. The TCR beta CDR3 regions were amplified from the RNA transcripts. The TCR CDR3 was subjected to a first round of RT-PCR using the HTBI primer set and the Qiagen OneStep RT-PCR kit. TCRdb reran the public reads through fastp at Q25 and MiXCR, keeping productive beta chains. Every distinct CDR3 protein forms one entry, paired with its most common genes and DNA. The sample yields about 600,000 distinct CDR3 sequences; 14% were counted once. The leading ten clones occupy approximately 12% of the sample. Sequenced sample: blood. Source of these receptors: a woman aged 45-59 years with Graves' ophthalmopathy.

To note about this clonotype: This CDR3 is missing its conserved last phenylalanine or tryptophan, likely due to a read error. The DNA for the CDR3 is TGTGCCAGCAGCTTAGGGGGGACAGGTAGTTATCAGCCCCAGCATTTG. Translation: CASSLGGTGSYQPQHL. This chain joins TRBV7-9 and TRBJ1-5; TRBD1 matches at 8 bases. The germline V gene encodes CDR1 SEHNR and CDR2 FQNEAQ (reference sequence). The CDR3 runs to 16 residues. J gave up 5 bases and V 1 base, and 7 bases lay outside the gene matches.

This clonotype was detected only a few times. The chain has TRBV2 and TRBJ1-6; 7 bases match TRBD1. Germline CDR1 and CDR2: SNHLY and FYNNEI. This CDR3 spans 16 amino acids. V was pared by 6 bases and J by 4 bases, with 9 bases of the junction left unmatched. The CDR3 region has the DNA TGTGCCAGCAGAAGAGACAGGGCCTCGTATAATTCACCCCTCCACTTT. This translates into CASRRDRASYNSPLHF. The full variable domain, with the rest looked up from reference TRBV2 and TRBJ1-6, is EPEVTQTPSHQVTQMGQEVILRCVPISNHLYFYWYRQILGQKVEFLVSFYNNEISEKSEIFDDQFSVERPDGSNFTLKIRSTKLEDSAMYFCASRRDRASYNSPLHFGNGTRLTVT.

This clonotype showed up just a few times. The chain recombines TRBV20-1 with TRBJ1-1; no firm D call. Trimming stripped 3 bases from V and 4 bases from J, with 15 bases between. Germline V gene sequence: CDR1 DFQATT, CDR2 SNEGSKA (reference sequence). The CDR3 consists of 14 residues. The CDR3 region has the DNA TGCAGTGCTAGGGGATCGCCAACGGGCACTGAAGCTTTCTTT. Amino acid sequence: CSARGSPTGTEAFF.

V is TRBV10-3 and J is TRBJ1-5, with 7 bases matching TRBD1. The junction had 1 base not matched to a gene; V was cut back by 4 bases and J by 1 base. CDR1 ENHRY and CDR2 SYGVKD come from the germline V gene. The CDR3 totals 14 residues. CDR3 protein: CAISGDSSNQPQHF. CDR3 sequence (DNA): TGTGCCATCAGTGGGGACAGCAGCAATCAGCCCCAGCATTTT.

Turning to this clonotype: A much more abundant neighbour one base away suggests this may be a read error. This sequence joins TRBV27 and TRBJ2-5; 11 bases match TRBD2. V shed 5 bases, J shed 4 bases, and the junction held 9 bases outside the gene matches. The length of the CDR3 is 16 residues. The germline V gene encodes CDR1 MNHEY and CDR2 SMNVEV (reference sequence). The CDR3 bases are TGTGCCAGCAGTCCAACCGGGACTAGCGGCCGAGAGACCCAGTACTTC. The encoded protein is CASSPTGTSGRETQYF.

The chain links TRBV19 to TRBJ1-6; D may be TRBD1 (6 bases). Per the germline V gene, CDR1 is LNHDA and CDR2 is SQIVND (reference sequence). V lost 2 bases and J 5 bases, leaving 10 bases between the germline ends. The CDR3 runs to 15 residues. CDR3 protein: CASSITGANNSPLHF. Written as DNA, the CDR3 is TGTGCCAGTAGTATAACGGGGGCGAATAATTCACCCCTCCACTTT.

This clonotype was observed many times. This chain links TRBV24-1 with TRBJ1-1, with 7 bases identical to TRBD1. The CDR3 totals 15 residues. Germline V gene lookup returns CDR1 KGHDR and CDR2 SFDVKD. V lost 7 bases to trimming and J lost 7 bases; unmatched junction nucleotides: 14. CDR3 bases: TGTGCCACCAGACCTTCGACAGGGTATGAGGGTGAAGCTTTCTTT. It specifies CATRPSTGYEGEAFF.